The sequence of this T cell receptor (beta chain) was determined in a study of blood T cell repertoires in COVID-19. Study details: From the United States, Italy and Spain came samples of acute and convalescent COVID-19.

Measured with immunoSEQ multiplex PCR; TCRdb has only the in-frame clones, and not every one. The sample contains over 250,000 clones, approximately 86% of which appear only once. Sequences were obtained from peripheral blood. The sequence was obtained from a woman in her sixties or seventies with COVID-19, enrolled during active disease.

CDR3 nucleotides: TGCGCCAGCAGCTTGGTGGGGCAGGGGGCATCCTACAATGAGCAGTTCTTC. Translated, it gives CASSLVGQGASYNEQFF. This sequence joins TRBV5-1 and TRBJ2-1; 8 bases line up with TRBD1. The germline V gene encodes CDR1 SGHRS and CDR2 YFSETQ. J lost 1 base, V lost 0 bases, and 6 bases had no gene match. This CDR3 has 17 amino acids.